Following are 22 T cell receptor beta chains from one sample sequenced in a study of blood T cell repertoires in COVID-19. Some clones are missing from TCRdb's copy, which holds only in-frame ones; the method was immunoSEQ multiplex PCR. The table includes about 200,000 clones, roughly four fifths detected once. The sequenced sample consisted of PBMCs or T cells enriched from blood (not recorded which). The origin of the receptors is a woman in her forties or fifties who had been exposed to COVID-19.

The gene calls are TRBV7-2 and TRBJ2-7; D gene ambiguous. Trimming took off 11 bases at V and 2 bases at J, with 16 bases between the two ends. The CDR3 contains 13 residues. Germline CDR1 reads SGHTA; CDR2 reads FQGNSA. The CDR3 DNA follows: TGTGCCTCCAGGCAGAGAACCGCCTACGAGCAGTACTTC. Translated, it gives CASRQRTAYEQYF. Using reference TRBV7-2 and TRBJ2-7 for the parts outside the CDR3, the full variable domain is GAGVSQSPSNKVTEKGKDVELRCDPISGHTALYWYRQSLGQGLEFLIYFQGNSAPDKSGLPSDRFSAERTGGSVSTLTIQRTQQEDSAVYLCASRQRTAYEQYFGPGTRLTVT.

The chain couples TRBV4-1 to TRBJ2-1; 9 bases line up with TRBD1. CDR3 length: 16 amino acids. The germline CDR1 and CDR2 sequences are MGHRA and YSYEKL. Trimming at V came to 4 bases and at J to 4 bases, leaving 8 bases not matched to a gene. The CDR3 is CASSLKEGQGYNEQFF. CDR3 sequence (DNA): TGCGCCAGCAGCCTTAAGGAGGGACAGGGTTACAATGAGCAGTTCTTC.

This rearrangement joins TRBV30 to TRBJ1-2; no definite D call. This CDR3 is 13 amino acids long. Trimming removed 0 bases at V and 4 bases at J, with 9 bases between. Germline CDR1 is GTSNPN and CDR2 is SVGIG (reference sequence). The CDR3 nucleotides read TGTGCCTGGAGTGTCAACCCCAGCTATGGCTACACCTTC. Its protein product is CAWSVNPSYGYTF.

This clone was observed once. The chain uses TRBV18 and TRBJ2-3; tentative D call: TRBD1 (5 bases). V was cut by 4 bases and J by 9 bases, with 17 bases left in between. The CDR3 has 14 amino acids. Germline CDR1 is KGHSH and CDR2 is LQKENI. The CDR3 spells CASSQGLEGSTQYF. The CDR3 DNA follows: TGTGCCAGCTCACAGGGGTTAGAAGGGTCCACGCAGTATTTT.

About this clone itself: This CDR3 is also generated by other DNA sequences in the sample. The chain uses TRBV5-5 and TRBJ2-7; a possible D gene is TRBD1 (6 bases). The CDR3 sequence is 13 residues long. Trimming pared 1 base from V and 2 bases from J, leaving 7 bases between. Germline lookup yields CDR1 SGHKS and CDR2 YYEKEE (reference sequence). The chain's CDR3 is CASSLTGPYEQYF. In DNA, the CDR3 is TGTGCCAGCAGCTTGACAGGGCCCTACGAGCAGTACTTC.

This chain joins TRBV19 and TRBJ2-7; D possibly corresponds to TRBD1 (5 bases). CDR1 and CDR2 from the germline V gene are LNHDA and SQIVND (reference sequence). V was cut by 1 base and J by 3 bases, with 10 bases left in between. The CDR3 consists of 14 residues. CDR3 sequence reads: CASSIGRGGYEQYF. The CDR3, as DNA: TGTGCCAGTAGTATAGGAAGGGGCGGCTACGAGCAGTACTTC. The full variable domain, completed using reference TRBV19 and TRBJ2-7, is DGGITQSPKYLFRKEGQNVTLSCEQNLNHDAMYWYRQDPGQGLRLIYYSQIVNDFQKGDIAEGYSVSREKKESFPLTVTSAQKNPTAFYLCASSIGRGGYEQYFGPGTRLTVT.

The rearrangement uses TRBV5-1 and TRBJ1-5; 8 bases align to TRBD1. Trimming took 5 bases from V and 4 from J; bases not matched to a gene: 8. CDR3 length: 15 amino acids. Germline lookup yields CDR1 SGHRS and CDR2 YFSETQ. The CDR3 DNA is TGCGCCAGCAGAGTGGGGACAGGCCCAAATCAGCCCCAGCATTTT. Encoded protein: CASRVGTGPNQPQHF.

This clone was seen only a few times. The chain links TRBV3-1 (or the pseudogene TRBV3-2) to TRBJ2-2; TRBD1 agrees at 8 bases. Germline V lookup: CDR1 LGHDT, CDR2 YNNKEL (reference sequence). The CDR3 loop spans 16 amino acids. Unmatched junction bases numbered 11, after V lost 4 bases and J lost 7 bases. The CDR3 spells CASSRRTGSGNGELFF. In DNA, the CDR3 is TGTGCCAGCAGCCGAAGGACAGGGTCGGGCAACGGGGAGCTGTTTTTT.

This rearrangement joins TRBV5-4 to TRBJ2-3, with 9 nucleotides matching TRBD2. Trimming removed 4 bases from V and 4 bases from J; junction bases left unmatched: 4. The germline V gene encodes CDR1 SGHNT and CDR2 YYREEE (reference sequence). This CDR3 contains 14 residues. DNA of the CDR3: TGTGCCAGCAGCGACGGACTAGCGCCAGATACGCAGTATTTT. Amino acid sequence: CASSDGLAPDTQYF.

There are a few counts of this clone. The CDR3 loop is CASSLNRGNTIYF. CDR3 bases: TGTGCCAGCAGCCTTAATAGAGGAAACACCATATATTTT. The chain is built from TRBV7-8 and TRBJ1-3; D gene uncertain. V dropped 5 bases and J dropped 4 bases, with 9 bases sitting between them. The CDR3 totals 13 residues. CDR1 is SGHVS, CDR2 FQNEAQ, per germline.

As concerns this clone: In the same sample, other DNA sequences code for this CDR3. The chain links TRBV19 to TRBJ1-2; 7 bases line up with TRBD1. The CDR3 sequence is 13 residues long. V shed 4 bases and J 4 bases; nucleotides not matched to a gene: 3. From germline, CDR1 is LNHDA and CDR2 SQIVND (reference sequence). CDR3 sequence (DNA): TGTGCCAGTAGTACGCGGGACAGCTATGGCTACACCTTC. Its translation is CASSTRDSYGYTF. The full variable domain, its missing parts supplied by reference TRBV19 and TRBJ1-2, is DGGITQSPKYLFRKEGQNVTLSCEQNLNHDAMYWYRQDPGQGLRLIYYSQIVNDFQKGDIAEGYSVSREKKESFPLTVTSAQKNPTAFYLCASSTRDSYGYTFGSGTRLTVV.

The chain recombines TRBV20-1 with TRBJ2-7; D uncertain. Trimming cost V 3 bases and J 4 bases, with 13 bases left between them. Per the germline V gene, CDR1 is DFQATT and CDR2 is SNEGSKA (reference sequence). The CDR3 has 13 amino acids. The chain's CDR3 is CSASRQATYEQYF. Here the CDR3 DNA reads TGCAGTGCTAGTCGGCAGGCAACGTACGAGCAGTACTTC.

The chain links TRBV5-1 to TRBJ1-2; tentative D call: TRBD1 (5 bases). The CDR3 extends over 15 amino acids. Germline assignment: CDR1 SGHRS and CDR2 YFSETQ. V dropped 4 bases and J dropped 6 bases, with 19 bases sitting between them. The CDR3 region is CASSLGTSAGDGYTF. For the CDR3, the DNA is TGCGCCAGCAGCCTTGGGACTTCCGCTGGGGATGGCTACACCTTC.

V and J are TRBV6-5 and TRBJ1-3; no firm D call. With 10 bases removed from V and 0 bases from J, the gap between germline ends came to 10 bases. CDR1 and CDR2 from the germline V gene are MNHEY and SVGAGI. The length of the CDR3 is 13 residues. The CDR3 DNA sequence: TGTGCCACCCGACTTGGCTCTGGAAACACCATATATTTT. It codes for CATRLGSGNTIYF.

The CDR3 DNA is TGTGCCAGCAGCTTAGTCCCTAGCACAGATACGCAGTATTTT. This sequence encodes CASSLVPSTDTQYF. The genes are TRBV11-2 and TRBJ2-3; D is undetermined. The CDR3 is 14 residues long. CDR1 and CDR2 (germline): SGHAT, FQNNGV. V was clipped by 1 base and J by 0 bases, with 5 bases between them.

CDR3 sequence reads: CAWSPGSANYGYTF. The CDR3 DNA sequence: TGTGCCTGGAGCCCAGGGTCAGCTAACTATGGCTACACCTTC. The genes are TRBV30 and TRBJ1-2, with D possibly being TRBD1 (5 bases). The germline V gene encodes CDR1 GTSNPN and CDR2 SVGIG (reference sequence). V was clipped by 3 bases and J by 0 bases, with 11 bases between them. This CDR3 contains 14 residues. The variable domain in full, completed from reference TRBV30 and TRBJ1-2, reads SQTIHQWPATLVQPVGSPLSLECTVEGTSNPNLYWYRQAAGRGLQLLFYSVGIGQISSEVPQNLSASRPQDRQFILSSKKLLLSDSGFYLCAWSPGSANYGYTFGSGTRLTVV.

This clone came up a few times. The CDR3 DNA reads as TGTGCCAGTAGTCCAGGAAGTTACTACGAGCAGTACTTC. It yields the protein CASSPGSYYEQYF. The rearrangement uses TRBV19 and TRBJ2-7; D ambiguous. Deletions cut 5 bases from V and 3 bases from J, with 11 bases between. In germline, CDR1 is LNHDA, CDR2 SQIVND (reference sequence). This CDR3 comprises 13 residues.

The V and J genes are TRBV18 and TRBJ2-1; 9 bases match TRBD1. Germline-derived CDR1 and CDR2 are KGHSH and LQKENI. The J segment lost 8 bases and the V segment lost 2 bases, leaving 4 bases of the junction unmatched. The CDR3 extends over 14 amino acids. The CDR3: CASSPSTGGDEQFF. CDR3 sequence (DNA): TGTGCCAGCTCACCATCGACAGGGGGGGATGAGCAGTTCTTC.

V usage is TRBV4-3 and J usage is TRBJ2-7; perhaps TRBD2 as D (6 bases). Germline V gene sequence: CDR1 LGHNA, CDR2 YSLEER. Deletions cut 0 bases from V and 7 bases from J, with 19 bases between. The CDR3 runs to 16 residues. This CDR3 is CASSQDPGGGLGEQYF. The CDR3, as DNA: TGCGCCAGCAGCCAAGATCCCGGTGGGGGACTGGGGGAGCAGTACTTC.

This chain joins TRBV19 and TRBJ1-6; the D gene is possibly TRBD1 (5 bases). This CDR3 comprises 14 residues. The germline V gene has CDR1 LNHDA and CDR2 SQIVND (reference sequence). V was trimmed by 5 bases and J by 9 bases, leaving 14 bases between them. The chain's CDR3 is CASSAGIWGSPLHF. The DNA for the CDR3 is TGTGCCAGTAGTGCAGGGATCTGGGGTTCACCCCTCCACTTT.

The V and J genes are TRBV28 and TRBJ2-7; TRBD2 might be the D (5 bases). V was shortened by 7 bases and J by 0 bases, with 13 bases between the two germline ends. Germline lookup yields CDR1 MDHEN and CDR2 SYDVKM. CDR3 size: 14 residues. CDR3 bases: TGTGCCAGCAATACCTACGCGGGCTCCTACGAGCAGTACTTC. Translated: CASNTYAGSYEQYF. Supplemented by reference TRBV28 and TRBJ2-7, the full variable domain reads DVKVTQSSRYLVKRTGEKVFLECVQDMDHENMFWYRQDPGLGLRLIYFSYDVKMKEKGDIPEGYSVSREKKERFSLILESASTNQTSMYLCASNTYAGSYEQYFGPGTRLTVT.

The rearrangement uses TRBV6-5 and TRBJ2-6; D is uncertain. From germline, CDR1 is MNHEY and CDR2 SVGAGI. V gave up 2 bases and J gave up 0 bases, with 8 bases separating them. The CDR3 is 16 amino acids. Written as DNA, the CDR3 is TGTGCCAGCAGTTACGTGGGCTTCTCTGGGGCCAACGTCCTGACTTTC. Its protein product is CASSYVGFSGANVLTF.